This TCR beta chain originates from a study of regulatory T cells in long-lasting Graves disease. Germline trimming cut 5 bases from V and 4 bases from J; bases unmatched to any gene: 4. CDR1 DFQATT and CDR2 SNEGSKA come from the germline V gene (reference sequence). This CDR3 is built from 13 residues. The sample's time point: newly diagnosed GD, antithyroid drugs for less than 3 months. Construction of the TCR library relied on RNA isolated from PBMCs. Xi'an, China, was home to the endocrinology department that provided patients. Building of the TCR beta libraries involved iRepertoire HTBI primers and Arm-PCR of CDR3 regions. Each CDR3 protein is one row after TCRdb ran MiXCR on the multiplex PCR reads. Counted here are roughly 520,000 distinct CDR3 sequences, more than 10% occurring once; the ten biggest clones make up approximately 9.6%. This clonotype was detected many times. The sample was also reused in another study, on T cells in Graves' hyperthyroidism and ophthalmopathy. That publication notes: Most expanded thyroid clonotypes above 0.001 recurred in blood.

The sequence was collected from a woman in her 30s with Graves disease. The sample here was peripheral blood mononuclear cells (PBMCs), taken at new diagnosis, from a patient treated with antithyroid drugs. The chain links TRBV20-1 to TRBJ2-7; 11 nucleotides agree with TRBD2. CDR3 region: CSARTSGYYEQYF. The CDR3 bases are TGCAGTGCTCGGACTAGCGGGTATTACGAGCAGTACTTC.